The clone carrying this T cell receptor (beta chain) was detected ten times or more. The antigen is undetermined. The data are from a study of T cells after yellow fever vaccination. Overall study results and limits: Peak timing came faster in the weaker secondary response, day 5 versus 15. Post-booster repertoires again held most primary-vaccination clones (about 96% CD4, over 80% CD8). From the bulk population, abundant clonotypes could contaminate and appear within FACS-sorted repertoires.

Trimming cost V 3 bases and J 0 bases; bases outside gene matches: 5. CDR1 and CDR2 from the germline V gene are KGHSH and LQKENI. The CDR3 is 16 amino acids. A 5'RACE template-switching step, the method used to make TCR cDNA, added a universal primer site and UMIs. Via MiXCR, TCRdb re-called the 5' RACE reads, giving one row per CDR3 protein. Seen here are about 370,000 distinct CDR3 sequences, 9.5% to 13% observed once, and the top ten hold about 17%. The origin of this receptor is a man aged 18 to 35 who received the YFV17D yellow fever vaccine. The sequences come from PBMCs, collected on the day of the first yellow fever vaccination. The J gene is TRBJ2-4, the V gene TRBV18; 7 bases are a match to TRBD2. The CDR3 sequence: CASSPPGGVAKNIQYF. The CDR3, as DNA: TGTGCCAGCTCACCGCCGGGGGGAGTAGCCAAAAACATTCAGTACTTC.